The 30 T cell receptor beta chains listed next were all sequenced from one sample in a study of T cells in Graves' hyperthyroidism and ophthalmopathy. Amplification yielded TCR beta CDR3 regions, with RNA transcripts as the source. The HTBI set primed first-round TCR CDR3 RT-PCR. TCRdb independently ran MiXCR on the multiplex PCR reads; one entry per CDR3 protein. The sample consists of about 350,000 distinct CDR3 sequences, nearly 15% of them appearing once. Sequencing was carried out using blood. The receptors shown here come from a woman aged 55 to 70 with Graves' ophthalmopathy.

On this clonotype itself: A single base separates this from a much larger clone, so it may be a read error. CDR3 protein: CASSHSGPTYEQFF. In DNA form, the CDR3 reads TGCGCCAGCAGCCATAGCGGGCCAACCTACGAGCAGTTCTTC. The V and J genes are TRBV4-1 and TRBJ2-1; 7 nucleotides match TRBD2. The CDR3 length is 14 residues. Germline-derived CDR1 and CDR2 are MGHRA and YSYEKL. J lost 10 bases, V lost 3 bases, and 9 bases had no gene match.

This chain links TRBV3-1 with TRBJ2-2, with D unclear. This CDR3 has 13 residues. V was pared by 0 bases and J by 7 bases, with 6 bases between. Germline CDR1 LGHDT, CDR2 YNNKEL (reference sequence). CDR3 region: CASSQEQVGELFF. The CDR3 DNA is TGTGCCAGCAGCCAAGAACAAGTCGGGGAGCTGTTTTTT.

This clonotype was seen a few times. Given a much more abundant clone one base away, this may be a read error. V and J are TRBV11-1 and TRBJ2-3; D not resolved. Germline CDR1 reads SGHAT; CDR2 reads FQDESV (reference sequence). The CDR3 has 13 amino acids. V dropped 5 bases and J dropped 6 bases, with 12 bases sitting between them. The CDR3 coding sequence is TGTGCCAGCAGCCCCGACAAGGCGGATACGCAGTATTTT. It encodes CASSPDKADTQYF.

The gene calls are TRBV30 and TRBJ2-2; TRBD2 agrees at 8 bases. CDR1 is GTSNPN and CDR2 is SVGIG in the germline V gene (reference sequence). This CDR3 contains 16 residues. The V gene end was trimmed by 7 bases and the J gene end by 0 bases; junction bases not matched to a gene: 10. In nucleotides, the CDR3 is TGTGCCTACCGTAGACTAGCGACCGCGAACACCGGGGAGCTGTTTTTT. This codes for CAYRRLATANTGELFF.

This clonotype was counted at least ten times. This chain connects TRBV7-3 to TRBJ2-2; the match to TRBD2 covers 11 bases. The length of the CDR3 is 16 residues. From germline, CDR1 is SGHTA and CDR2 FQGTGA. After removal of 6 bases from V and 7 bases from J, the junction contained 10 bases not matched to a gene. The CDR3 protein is CASSPQLAGVIGELFF. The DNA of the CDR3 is TGTGCCAGCAGTCCCCAACTAGCGGGAGTTATCGGGGAGCTGTTTTTT. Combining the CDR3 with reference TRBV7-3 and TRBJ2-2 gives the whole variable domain GAGVSQTPSNKVTEKGKYVELRCDPISGHTALYWYRQSLGQGPEFLIYFQGTGAADDSGLPNDRFFAVRPEGSVSTLKIQRTERGDSAVYLCASSPQLAGVIGELFFGEGSRLTVL.

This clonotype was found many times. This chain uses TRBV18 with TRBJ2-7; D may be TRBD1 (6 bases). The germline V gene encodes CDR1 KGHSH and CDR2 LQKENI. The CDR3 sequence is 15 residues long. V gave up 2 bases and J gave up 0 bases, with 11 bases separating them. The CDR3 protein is CASSPTRDTSYEQYF. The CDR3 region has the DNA TGTGCCAGCTCACCAACCCGGGACACCTCCTACGAGCAGTACTTC.

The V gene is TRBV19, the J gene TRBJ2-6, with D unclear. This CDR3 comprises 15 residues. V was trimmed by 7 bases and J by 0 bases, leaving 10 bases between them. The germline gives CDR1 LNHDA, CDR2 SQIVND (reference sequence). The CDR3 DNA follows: TGTGCCAGTAAGGCCGACCCCTCTGGGGCCAACGTCCTGACTTTC. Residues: CASKADPSGANVLTF. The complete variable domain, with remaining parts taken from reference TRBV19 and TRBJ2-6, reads DGGITQSPKYLFRKEGQNVTLSCEQNLNHDAMYWYRQDPGQGLRLIYYSQIVNDFQKGDIAEGYSVSREKKESFPLTVTSAQKNPTAFYLCASKADPSGANVLTFGAGSRLTVL.

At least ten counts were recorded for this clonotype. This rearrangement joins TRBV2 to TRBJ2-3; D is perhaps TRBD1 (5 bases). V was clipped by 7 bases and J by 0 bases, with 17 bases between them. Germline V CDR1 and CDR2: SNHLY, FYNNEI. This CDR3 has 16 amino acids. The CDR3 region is CASKESGLTSTDTQYF. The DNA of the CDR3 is TGTGCCAGCAAAGAATCAGGGTTGACTAGCACAGATACGCAGTATTTT.

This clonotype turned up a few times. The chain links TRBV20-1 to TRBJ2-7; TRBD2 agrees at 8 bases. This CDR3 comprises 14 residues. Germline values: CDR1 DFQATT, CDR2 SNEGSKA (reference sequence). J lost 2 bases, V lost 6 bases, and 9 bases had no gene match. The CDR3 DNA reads TGCAGTGCCGGTACTAGCGGAGGGGCCTACGAGCAGTACTTC. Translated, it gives CSAGTSGGAYEQYF.

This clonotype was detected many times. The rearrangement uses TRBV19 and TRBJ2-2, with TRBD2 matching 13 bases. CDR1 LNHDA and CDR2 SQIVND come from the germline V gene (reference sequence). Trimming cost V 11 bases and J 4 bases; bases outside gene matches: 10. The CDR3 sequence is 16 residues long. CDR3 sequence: CASRTSGRLSTGELFF. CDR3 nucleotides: TGTGCCTCAAGGACTAGCGGGAGATTGAGCACCGGGGAGCTGTTTTTT.

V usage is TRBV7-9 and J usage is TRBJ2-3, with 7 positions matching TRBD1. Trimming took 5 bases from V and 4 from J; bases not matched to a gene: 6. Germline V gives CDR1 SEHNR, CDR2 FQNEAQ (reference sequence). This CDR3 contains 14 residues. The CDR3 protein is CASSLGQAADTQYF. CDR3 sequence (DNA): TGTGCCAGCAGCCTTGGACAGGCTGCAGATACGCAGTATTTT.

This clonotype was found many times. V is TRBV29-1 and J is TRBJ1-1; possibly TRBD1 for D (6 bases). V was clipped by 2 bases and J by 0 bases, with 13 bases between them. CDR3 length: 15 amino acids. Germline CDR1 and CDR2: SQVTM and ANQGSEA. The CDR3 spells CSVEFTGQMNTEAFF. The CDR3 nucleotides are TGCAGCGTTGAATTTACAGGACAGATGAACACTGAAGCTTTCTTT. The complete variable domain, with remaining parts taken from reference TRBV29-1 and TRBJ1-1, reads SAVISQKPSRDICQRGTSLTIQCQVDSQVTMMFWYRQQPGQSLTLIATANQGSEATYESGFVIDKFPISRPNLTFSTLTVSNMSPEDSSIYLCSVEFTGQMNTEAFFGQGTRLTVV.

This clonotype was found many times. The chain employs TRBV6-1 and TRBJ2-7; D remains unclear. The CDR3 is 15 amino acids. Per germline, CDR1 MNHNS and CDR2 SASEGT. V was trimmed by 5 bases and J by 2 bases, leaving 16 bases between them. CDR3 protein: CASSQTLRSTYEQYF. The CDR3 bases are TGTGCCAGCAGTCAGACCCTACGGTCAACCTACGAGCAGTACTTC.

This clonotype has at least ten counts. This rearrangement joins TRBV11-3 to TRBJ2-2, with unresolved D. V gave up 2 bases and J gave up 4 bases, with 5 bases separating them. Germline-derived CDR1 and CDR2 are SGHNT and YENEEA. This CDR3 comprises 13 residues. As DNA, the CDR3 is TGTGCCAGCAGCTTACCAGTCACCGGGGAGCTGTTTTTT. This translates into CASSLPVTGELFF.

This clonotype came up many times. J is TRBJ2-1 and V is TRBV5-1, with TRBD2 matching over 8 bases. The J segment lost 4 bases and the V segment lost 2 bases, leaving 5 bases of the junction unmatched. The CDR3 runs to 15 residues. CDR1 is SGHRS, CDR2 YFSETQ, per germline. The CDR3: CASSFELAEYNEQFF. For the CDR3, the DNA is TGCGCCAGCAGCTTCGAACTAGCGGAGTACAATGAGCAGTTCTTC.

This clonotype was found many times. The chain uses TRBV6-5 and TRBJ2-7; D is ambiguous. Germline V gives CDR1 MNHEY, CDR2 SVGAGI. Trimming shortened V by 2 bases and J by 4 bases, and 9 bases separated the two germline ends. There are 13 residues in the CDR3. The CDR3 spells CASSYGRGYEQYF. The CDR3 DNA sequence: TGTGCCAGCAGTTACGGACGAGGATACGAGCAGTACTTC.

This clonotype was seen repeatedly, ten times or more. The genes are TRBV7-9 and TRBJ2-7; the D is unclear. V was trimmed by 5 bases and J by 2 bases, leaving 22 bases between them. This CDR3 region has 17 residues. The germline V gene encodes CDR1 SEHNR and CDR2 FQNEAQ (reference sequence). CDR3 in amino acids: CASSNLRLSSMTYEQYF. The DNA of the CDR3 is TGTGCCAGCAGCAACTTGAGACTGTCATCGATGACCTACGAGCAGTACTTC.

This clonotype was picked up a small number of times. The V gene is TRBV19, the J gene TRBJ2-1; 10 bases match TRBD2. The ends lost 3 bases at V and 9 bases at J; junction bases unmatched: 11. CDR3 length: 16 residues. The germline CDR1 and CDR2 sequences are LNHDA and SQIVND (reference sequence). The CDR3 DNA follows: TGTGCCAGTAGTATCCGGGTGGCTAGCGGGAGTAGTGAGCAGTTCTTC. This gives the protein CASSIRVASGSSEQFF.

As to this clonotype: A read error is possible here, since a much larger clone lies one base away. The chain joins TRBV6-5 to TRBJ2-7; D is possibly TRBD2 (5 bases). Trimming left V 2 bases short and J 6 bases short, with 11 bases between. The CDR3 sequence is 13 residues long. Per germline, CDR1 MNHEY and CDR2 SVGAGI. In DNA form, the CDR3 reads TGTGCCAGCAGTTACCTTCCCCGGGGCGAGCAGTACTTC. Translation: CASSYLPRGEQYF.

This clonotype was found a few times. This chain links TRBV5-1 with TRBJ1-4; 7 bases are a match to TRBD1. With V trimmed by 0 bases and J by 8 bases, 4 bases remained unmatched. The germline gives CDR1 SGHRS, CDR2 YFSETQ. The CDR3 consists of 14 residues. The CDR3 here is CASSLAGGEEKLFF. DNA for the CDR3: TGCGCCAGCAGCTTGGCAGGGGGAGAAGAAAAACTGTTTTTT.

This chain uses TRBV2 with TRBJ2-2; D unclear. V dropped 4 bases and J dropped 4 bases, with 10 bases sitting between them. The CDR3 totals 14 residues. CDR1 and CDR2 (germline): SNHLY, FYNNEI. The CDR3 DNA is TGTGCCAGCAGTGTTGGATCCAGCACCGGGGAGCTGTTTTTT. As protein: CASSVGSSTGELFF.

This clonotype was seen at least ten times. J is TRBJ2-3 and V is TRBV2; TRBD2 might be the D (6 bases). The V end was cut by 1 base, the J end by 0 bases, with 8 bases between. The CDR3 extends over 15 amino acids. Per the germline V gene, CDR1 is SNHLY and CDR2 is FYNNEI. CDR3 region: CASSEGGGSTDTQYF. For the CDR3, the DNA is TGTGCCAGCAGTGAAGGTGGGGGGAGCACAGATACGCAGTATTTT.

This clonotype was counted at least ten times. The CDR3 DNA reads TGTGCCAGCAGCTTAGGGACTAGCGGGGATCTTCTTATTTACTACAATGAGCAGTTCTTC. It translates to CASSLGTSGDLLIYYNEQFF. The chain uses TRBV11-2 and TRBJ2-1; 12 bases are a match to TRBD2. The CDR3 is 20 amino acids. CDR1 is SGHAT, CDR2 FQNNGV, per germline. Unmatched junction bases numbered 13, after V lost 1 base and J lost 3 bases.

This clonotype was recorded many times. This chain's CDR3 is CASGLVPEVNTEAFF. CDR3 coding DNA: TGTGCTAGTGGTTTGGTCCCGGAGGTGAACACTGAAGCTTTCTTT. The rearrangement joins TRBV12-5 to TRBJ1-1, with D hard to call. The V gene lost 0 bases and the J gene lost 0 bases, with 8 bases spanning the gap. Germline V gene lookup returns CDR1 LGHNT and CDR2 FRNRAP. The CDR3 has 15 amino acids.

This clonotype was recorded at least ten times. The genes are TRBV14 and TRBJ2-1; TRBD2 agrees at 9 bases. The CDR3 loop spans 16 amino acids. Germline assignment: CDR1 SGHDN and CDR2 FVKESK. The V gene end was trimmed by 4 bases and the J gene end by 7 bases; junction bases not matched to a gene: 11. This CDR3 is CASSLIAGARGNEQFF. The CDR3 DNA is TGTGCCAGCAGCCTCATAGCGGGAGCCCGGGGGAATGAGCAGTTCTTC.

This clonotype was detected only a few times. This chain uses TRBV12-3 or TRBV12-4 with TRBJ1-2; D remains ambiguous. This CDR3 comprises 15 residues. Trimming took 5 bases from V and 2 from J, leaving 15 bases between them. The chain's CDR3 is CASSLKTSENYGYTF. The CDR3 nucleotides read TGTGCCAGCAGTCTGAAGACCTCCGAAAACTATGGCTACACCTTC.

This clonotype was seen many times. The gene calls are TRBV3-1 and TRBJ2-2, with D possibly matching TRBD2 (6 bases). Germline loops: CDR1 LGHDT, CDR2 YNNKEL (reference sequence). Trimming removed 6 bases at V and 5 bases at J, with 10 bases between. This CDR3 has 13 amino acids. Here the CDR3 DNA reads TGTGCCAGCAGTCGGAGGGGAACCGGGGAGCTGTTTTTT. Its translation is CASSRRGTGELFF.

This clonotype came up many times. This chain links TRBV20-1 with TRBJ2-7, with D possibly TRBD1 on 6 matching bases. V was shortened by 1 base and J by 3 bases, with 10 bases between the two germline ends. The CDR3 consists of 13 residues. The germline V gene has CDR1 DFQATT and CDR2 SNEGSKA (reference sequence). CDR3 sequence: CSARGGPFYEQYF. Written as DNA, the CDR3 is TGCAGTGCTAGAGGGGGGCCCTTCTACGAGCAGTACTTC.

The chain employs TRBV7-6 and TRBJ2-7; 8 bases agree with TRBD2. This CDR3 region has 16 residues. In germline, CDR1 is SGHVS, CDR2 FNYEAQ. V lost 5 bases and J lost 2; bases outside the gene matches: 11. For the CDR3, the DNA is TGTGCCAGCAGCCCGGCGGGGGGAGCGGGGGCCTACGAGCAGTACTTC. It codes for CASSPAGGAGAYEQYF.

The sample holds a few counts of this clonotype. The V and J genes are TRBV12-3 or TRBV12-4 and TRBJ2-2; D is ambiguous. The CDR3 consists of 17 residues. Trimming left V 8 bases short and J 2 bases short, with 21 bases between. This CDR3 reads CASPNDSRAKNTGELFF. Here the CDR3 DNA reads TGTGCCAGCCCCAATGACTCGAGAGCGAAAAACACCGGGGAGCTGTTTTTT.